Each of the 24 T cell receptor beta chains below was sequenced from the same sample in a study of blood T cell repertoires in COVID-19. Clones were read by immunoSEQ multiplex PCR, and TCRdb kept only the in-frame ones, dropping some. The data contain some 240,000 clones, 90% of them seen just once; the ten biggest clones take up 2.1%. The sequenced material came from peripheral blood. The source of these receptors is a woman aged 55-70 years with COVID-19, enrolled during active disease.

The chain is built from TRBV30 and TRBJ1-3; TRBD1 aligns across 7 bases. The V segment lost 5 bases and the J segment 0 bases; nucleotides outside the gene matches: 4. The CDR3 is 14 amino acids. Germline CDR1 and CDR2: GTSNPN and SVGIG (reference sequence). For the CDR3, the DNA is TGTGCCTGGGGGGACAGTGGCTCTGGAAACACCATATATTTT. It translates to CAWGDSGSGNTIYF.

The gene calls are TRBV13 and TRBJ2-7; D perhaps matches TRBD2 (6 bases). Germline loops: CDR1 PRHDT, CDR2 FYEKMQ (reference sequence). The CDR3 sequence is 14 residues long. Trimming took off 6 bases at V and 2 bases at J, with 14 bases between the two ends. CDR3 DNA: TGTGCCAGCAGTGGCCCGGGACTGACCTACGAGCAGTACTTC. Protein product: CASSGPGLTYEQYF. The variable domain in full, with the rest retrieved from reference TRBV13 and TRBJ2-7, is AAGVIQSPRHLIKEKRETATLKCYPIPRHDTVYWYQQGPGQDPQFLISFYEKMQSDKGSIPDRFSAQQFSDYHSELNMSSLELGDSALYFCASSGPGLTYEQYFGPGTRLTVT.

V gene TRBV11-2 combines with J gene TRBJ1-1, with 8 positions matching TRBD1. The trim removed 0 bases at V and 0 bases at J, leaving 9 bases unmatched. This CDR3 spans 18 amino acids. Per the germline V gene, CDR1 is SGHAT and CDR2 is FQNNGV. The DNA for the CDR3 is TGTGCCAGCAGCTTAGATTATTACAGGGGGACAATGAACACTGAAGCTTTCTTT. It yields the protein CASSLDYYRGTMNTEAFF.

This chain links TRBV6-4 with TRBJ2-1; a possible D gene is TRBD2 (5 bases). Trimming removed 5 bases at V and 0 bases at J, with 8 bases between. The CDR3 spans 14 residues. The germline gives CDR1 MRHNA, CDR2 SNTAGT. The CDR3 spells CASSIGGSYNEQFF. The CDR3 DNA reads TGTGCCAGCAGTATCGGAGGCTCCTACAATGAGCAGTTCTTC.

CDR3 nucleotide sequence: TGCGCCAGCACGCGAGGGCGGGGGGGGACAGATACGCAGTATTTT. Its protein is CASTRGRGGTDTQYF. V and J are TRBV5-1 and TRBJ2-3, with 9 bases matching TRBD2. Germline CDR1 SGHRS, CDR2 YFSETQ. V was clipped by 6 bases and J by 3 bases; unmatched bases: 8. The CDR3 length is 15 residues.

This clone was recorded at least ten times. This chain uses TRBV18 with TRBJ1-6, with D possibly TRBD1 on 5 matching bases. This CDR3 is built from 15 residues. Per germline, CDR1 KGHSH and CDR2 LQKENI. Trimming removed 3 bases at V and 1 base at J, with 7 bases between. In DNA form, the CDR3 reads TGTGCCAGCTCACCTCAGGGATCCTATAATTCACCCCTCCACTTT. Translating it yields CASSPQGSYNSPLHF.

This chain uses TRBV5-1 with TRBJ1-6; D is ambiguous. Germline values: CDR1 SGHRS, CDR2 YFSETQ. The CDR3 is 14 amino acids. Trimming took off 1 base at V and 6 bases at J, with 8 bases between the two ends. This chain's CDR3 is CASSLSGSNSPLHF. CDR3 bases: TGCGCCAGCAGCTTGAGCGGGAGTAATTCACCCCTCCACTTT.

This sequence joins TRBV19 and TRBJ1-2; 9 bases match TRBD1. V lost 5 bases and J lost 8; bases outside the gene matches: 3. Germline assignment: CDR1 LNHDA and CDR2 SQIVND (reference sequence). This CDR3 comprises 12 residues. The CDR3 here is CASSWTGVGYTF. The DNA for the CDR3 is TGTGCCAGTAGTTGGACAGGGGTGGGCTACACCTTC.

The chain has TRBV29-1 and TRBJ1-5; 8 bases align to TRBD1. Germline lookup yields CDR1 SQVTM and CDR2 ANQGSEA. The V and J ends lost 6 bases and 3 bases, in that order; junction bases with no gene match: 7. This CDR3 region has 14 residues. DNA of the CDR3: TGCAGCGTCCAGGACAGGGATATCAATCAGCCCCAGCATTTT. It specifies CSVQDRDINQPQHF.

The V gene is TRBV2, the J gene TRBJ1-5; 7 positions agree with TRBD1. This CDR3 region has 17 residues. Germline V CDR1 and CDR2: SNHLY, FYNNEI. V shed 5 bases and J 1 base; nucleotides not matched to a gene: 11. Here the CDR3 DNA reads TGTGCCAGCAGTCAGCTAAGACAGGGACGCAGCAATCAGCCCCAGCATTTT. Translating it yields CASSQLRQGRSNQPQHF. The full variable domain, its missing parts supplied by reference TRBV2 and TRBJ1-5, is EPEVTQTPSHQVTQMGQEVILRCVPISNHLYFYWYRQILGQKVEFLVSFYNNEISEKSEIFDDQFSVERPDGSNFTLKIRSTKLEDSAMYFCASSQLRQGRSNQPQHFGDGTRLSIL.

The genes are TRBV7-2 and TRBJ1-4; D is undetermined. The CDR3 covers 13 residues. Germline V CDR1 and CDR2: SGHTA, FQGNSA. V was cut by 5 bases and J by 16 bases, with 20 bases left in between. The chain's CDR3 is CASSPRRGGMKFF. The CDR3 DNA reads TGTGCCAGCAGCCCCAGACGGGGTGGAATGAAGTTTTTT.

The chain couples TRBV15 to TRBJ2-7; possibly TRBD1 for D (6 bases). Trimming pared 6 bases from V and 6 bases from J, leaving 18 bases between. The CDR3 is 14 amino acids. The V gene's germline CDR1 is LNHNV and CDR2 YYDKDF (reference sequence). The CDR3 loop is CATRPSGAGREQYF. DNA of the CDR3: TGTGCCACCAGGCCGTCAGGGGCAGGTCGCGAGCAGTACTTC. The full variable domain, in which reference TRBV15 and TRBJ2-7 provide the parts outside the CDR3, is DAMVIQNPRYQVTQFGKPVTLSCSQTLNHNVMYWYQQKSSQAPKLLFHYYDKDFNNEADTPDNFQSRRPNTSFCFLDIRSPGLGDTAMYLCATRPSGAGREQYFGPGTRLTVT.

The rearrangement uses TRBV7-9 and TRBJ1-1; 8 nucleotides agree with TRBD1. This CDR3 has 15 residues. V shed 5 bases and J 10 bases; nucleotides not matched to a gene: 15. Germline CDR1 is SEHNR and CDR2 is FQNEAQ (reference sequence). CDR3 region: CASSPGQGFGSAAFF. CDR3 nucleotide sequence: TGTGCCAGCAGCCCCGGACAGGGTTTCGGCTCTGCAGCTTTCTTT.

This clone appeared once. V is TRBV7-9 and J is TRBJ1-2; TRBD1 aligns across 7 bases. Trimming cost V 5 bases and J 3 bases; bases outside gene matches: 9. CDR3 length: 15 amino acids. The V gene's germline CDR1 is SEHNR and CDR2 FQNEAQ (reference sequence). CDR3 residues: CASSLEGQRYYGYTF. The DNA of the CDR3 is TGTGCCAGCAGCCTGGAGGGACAGCGATACTATGGCTACACCTTC.

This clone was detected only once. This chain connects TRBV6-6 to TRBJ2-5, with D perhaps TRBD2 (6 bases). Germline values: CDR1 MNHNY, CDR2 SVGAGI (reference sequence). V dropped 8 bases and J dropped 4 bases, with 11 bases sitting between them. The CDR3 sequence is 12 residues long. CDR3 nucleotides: TGTGCCAGCTCCTCCGGGGGAGAGACCCAGTACTTC. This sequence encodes CASSSGGETQYF.

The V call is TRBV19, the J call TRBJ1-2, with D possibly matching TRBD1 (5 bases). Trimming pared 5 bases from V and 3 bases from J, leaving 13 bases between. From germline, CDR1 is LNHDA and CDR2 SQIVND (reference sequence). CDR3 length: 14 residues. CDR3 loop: CASSSLGADYGYTF. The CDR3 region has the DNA TGTGCCAGTAGTTCCTTAGGGGCGGACTATGGCTACACCTTC.

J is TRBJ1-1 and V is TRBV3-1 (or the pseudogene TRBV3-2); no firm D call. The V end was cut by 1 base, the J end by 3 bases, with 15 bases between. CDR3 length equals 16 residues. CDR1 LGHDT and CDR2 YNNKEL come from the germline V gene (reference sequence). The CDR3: CASSQGEGSAYTEAFF. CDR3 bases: TGTGCCAGCAGCCAAGGTGAAGGGAGCGCGTACACTGAAGCTTTCTTT.

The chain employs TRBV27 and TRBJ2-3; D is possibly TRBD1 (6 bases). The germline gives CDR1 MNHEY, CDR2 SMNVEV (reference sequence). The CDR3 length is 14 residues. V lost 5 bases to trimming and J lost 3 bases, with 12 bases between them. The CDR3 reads CASSKQGWTDTQYF. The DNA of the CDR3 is TGTGCCAGCAGTAAACAGGGTTGGACAGATACGCAGTATTTT.

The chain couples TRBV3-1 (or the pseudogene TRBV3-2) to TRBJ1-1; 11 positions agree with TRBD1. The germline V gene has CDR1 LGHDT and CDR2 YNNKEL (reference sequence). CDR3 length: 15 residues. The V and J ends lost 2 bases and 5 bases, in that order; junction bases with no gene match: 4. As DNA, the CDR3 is TGTGCCAGCAGCCAATCCGGGACAGGGGGGACTGAAGCTTTCTTT. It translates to CASSQSGTGGTEAFF.

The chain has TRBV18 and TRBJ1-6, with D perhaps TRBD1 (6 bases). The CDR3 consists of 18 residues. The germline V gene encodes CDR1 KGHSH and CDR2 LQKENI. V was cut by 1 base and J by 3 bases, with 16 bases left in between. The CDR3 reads CASSPRNPGAIYNSPLHF. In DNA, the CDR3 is TGTGCCAGCTCACCACGGAACCCAGGGGCTATCTATAATTCACCCCTCCACTTT.

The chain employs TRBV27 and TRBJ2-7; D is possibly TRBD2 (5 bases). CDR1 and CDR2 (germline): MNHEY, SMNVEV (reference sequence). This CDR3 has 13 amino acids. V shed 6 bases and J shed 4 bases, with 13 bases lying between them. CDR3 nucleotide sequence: TGTGCCAGCAGCTCTTTTGGAGGATACGAGCAGTACTTC. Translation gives CASSSFGGYEQYF.

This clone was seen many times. The CDR3 DNA follows: TGTGCCAGCAGTTCGGCGGGGGGGGCCCTCAATGAGCAGTTCTTC. Amino acid sequence: CASSSAGGALNEQFF. The rearrangement uses TRBV6-5 and TRBJ2-1; 9 bases line up with TRBD2. V was clipped by 4 bases and J by 6 bases; unmatched bases: 7. The germline gives CDR1 MNHEY, CDR2 SVGAGI. The length of the CDR3 is 15 residues.

CDR3 loop: CASSTRGPLHGAFF. CDR3 nucleotide sequence: TGTGCCAGCAGCACCAGGGGGCCCCTCCATGGGGCTTTCTTT. The chain combines TRBV5-8 with TRBJ1-1; 8 bases match TRBD1. CDR1 and CDR2 from the germline V gene are SGHTS and YDEGEE. This CDR3 contains 14 residues. V dropped 4 bases and J dropped 11; count of bases not matched to a gene: 13.

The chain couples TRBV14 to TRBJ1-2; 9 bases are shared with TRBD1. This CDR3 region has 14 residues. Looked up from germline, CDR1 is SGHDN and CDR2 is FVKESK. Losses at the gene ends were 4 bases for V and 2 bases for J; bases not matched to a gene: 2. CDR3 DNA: TGTGCCAGCAGCCCGGGACAGGGCAACTATGGCTACACCTTC. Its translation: CASSPGQGNYGYTF.